The 6 T cell receptor beta chains reported below all come from one sample, sequenced in a study of CD8 T cells in Susac syndrome. Random hexamers primed reverse transcription of about 0.5 to 1 ug RNA. TCRdb itself ran the immunoSEQ multiplex PCR reads through MiXCR, one entry per CDR3 protein. The sample has over 350,000 distinct CDR3 sequences, 75% to 90% seen once; the top ten hold around 0.12%. Sequencing was done on a sample of CD8+ T cells from PBMCs. Every receptor here comes from a human donor with multiple sclerosis.

The CDR3 here is CSARTSSSYYEQYF. For the CDR3, the DNA is TGCAGTGCTAGGACTTCCTCCTCATACTACGAGCAGTACTTC. The genes are TRBV20-1 and TRBJ2-7; D remains ambiguous. The CDR3 extends over 14 amino acids. Trimming stripped 3 bases from V and 3 bases from J, with 15 bases between. Germline V lookup: CDR1 DFQATT, CDR2 SNEGSKA (reference sequence).

The gene calls are TRBV28 and TRBJ1-5, with 7 nucleotides matching TRBD1. After removal of 2 bases from V and 7 bases from J, the junction contained 8 bases not matched to a gene. The CDR3 contains 15 residues. Germline lookup yields CDR1 MDHEN and CDR2 SYDVKM. In nucleotides, the CDR3 is TGTGCCAGCAGTTTAAGGGACAGCCGGTTCCAGCCCCAGCATTTT. This encodes CASSLRDSRFQPQHF. The full variable domain, rest sourced from reference TRBV28 and TRBJ1-5, is DVKVTQSSRYLVKRTGEKVFLECVQDMDHENMFWYRQDPGLGLRLIYFSYDVKMKEKGDIPEGYSVSREKKERFSLILESASTNQTSMYLCASSLRDSRFQPQHFGDGTRLSIL.

The chain carries TRBV25-1 and TRBJ1-3; the D is unclear. The ends were cut back, 6 bases at V and 0 bases at J, with 15 bases in the middle. In germline, CDR1 is MGHDK, CDR2 SYGVNS. The CDR3 runs 16 residues. The CDR3, as DNA: TGTGCCAGCAGCTCATTCGGTTGGGACTCTGGAAACACCATATATTTT. Its protein product is CASSSFGWDSGNTIYF.

CDR3 nucleotides: TGTGCCAGCAGTTTTTTAACGGAAGCGGCTGGCGTCACAGATACGCAGTATTTT. Translated, it gives CASSFLTEAAGVTDTQYF. The chain combines TRBV12-3 or TRBV12-4 with TRBJ2-3, with TRBD2 as a possible D gene (5 bases). The V and J ends lost 3 bases and 2 bases respectively, with 21 bases between them. The CDR3 is 18 residues long.

The V call is TRBV5-5, the J call TRBJ2-1; 8 bases are a match to TRBD1. The CDR3 length is 12 residues. Germline CDR1 SGHKS, CDR2 YYEKEE (reference sequence). The V and J ends lost 0 bases and 16 bases, in that order; junction bases with no gene match: 6. DNA of the CDR3: TGTGCCAGCAGCTTGGACGGGGACAGGCTATTCTTC. Residues: CASSLDGDRLFF.

The chain employs TRBV28 and TRBJ2-5; D is uncertain. The CDR3 consists of 13 residues. Per the germline V gene, CDR1 is MDHEN and CDR2 is SYDVKM. V lost 2 bases and J lost 4, with 8 bases in between. DNA for the CDR3: TGTGCCAGCAGTTTAGGCAGACCAGAGACCCAGTACTTC. Translated: CASSLGRPETQYF.